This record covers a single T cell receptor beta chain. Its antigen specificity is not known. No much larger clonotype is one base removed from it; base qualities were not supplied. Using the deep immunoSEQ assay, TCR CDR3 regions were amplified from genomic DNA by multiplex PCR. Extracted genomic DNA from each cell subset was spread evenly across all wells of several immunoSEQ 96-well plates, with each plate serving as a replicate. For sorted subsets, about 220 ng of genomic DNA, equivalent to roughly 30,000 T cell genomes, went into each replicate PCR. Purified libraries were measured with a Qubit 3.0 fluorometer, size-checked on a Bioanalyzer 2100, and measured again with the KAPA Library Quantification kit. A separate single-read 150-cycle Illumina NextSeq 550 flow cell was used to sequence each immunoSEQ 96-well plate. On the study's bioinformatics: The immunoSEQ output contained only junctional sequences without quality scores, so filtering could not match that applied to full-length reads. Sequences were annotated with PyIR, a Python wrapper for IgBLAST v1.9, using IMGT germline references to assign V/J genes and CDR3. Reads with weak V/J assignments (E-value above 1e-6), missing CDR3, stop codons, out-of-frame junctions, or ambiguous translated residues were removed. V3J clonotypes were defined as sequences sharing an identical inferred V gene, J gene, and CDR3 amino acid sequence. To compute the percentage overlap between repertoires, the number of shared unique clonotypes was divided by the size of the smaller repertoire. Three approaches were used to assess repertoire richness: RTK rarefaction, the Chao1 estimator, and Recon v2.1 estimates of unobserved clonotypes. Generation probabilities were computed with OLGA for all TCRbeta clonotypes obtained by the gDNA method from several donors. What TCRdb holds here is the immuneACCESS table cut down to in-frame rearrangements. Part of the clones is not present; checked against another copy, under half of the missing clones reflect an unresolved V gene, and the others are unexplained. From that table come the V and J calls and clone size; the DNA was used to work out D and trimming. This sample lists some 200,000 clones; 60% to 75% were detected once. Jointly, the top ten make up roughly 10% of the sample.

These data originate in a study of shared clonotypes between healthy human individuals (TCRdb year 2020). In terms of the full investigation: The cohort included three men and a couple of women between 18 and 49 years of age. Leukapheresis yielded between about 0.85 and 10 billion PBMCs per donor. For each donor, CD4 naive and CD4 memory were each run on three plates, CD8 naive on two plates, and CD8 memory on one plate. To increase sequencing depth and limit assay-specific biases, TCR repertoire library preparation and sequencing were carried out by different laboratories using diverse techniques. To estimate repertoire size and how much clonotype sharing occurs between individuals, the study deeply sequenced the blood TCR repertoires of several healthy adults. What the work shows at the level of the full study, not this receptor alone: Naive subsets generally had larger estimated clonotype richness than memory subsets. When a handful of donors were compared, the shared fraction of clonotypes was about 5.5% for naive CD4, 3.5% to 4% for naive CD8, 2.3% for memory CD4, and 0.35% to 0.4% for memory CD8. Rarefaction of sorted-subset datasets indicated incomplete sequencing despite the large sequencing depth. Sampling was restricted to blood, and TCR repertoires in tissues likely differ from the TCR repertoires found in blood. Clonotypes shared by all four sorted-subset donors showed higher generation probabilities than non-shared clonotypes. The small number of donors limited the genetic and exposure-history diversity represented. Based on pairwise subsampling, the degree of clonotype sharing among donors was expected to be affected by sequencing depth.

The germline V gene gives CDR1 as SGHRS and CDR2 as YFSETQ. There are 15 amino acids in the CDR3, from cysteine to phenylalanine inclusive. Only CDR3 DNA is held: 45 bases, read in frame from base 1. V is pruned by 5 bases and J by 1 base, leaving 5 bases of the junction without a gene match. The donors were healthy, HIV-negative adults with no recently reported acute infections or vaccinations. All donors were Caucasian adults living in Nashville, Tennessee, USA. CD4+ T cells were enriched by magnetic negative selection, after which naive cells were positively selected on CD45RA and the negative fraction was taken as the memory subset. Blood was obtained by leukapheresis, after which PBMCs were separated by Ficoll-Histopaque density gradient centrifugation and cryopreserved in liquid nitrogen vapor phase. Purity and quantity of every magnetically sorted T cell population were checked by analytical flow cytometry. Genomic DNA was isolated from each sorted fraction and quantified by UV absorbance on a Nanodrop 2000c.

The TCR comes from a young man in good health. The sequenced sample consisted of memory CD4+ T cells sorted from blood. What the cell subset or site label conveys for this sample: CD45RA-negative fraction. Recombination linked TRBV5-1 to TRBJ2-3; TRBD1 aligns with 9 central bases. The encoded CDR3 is CASRKWTGGTDTQYF. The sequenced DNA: TGCGCCAGCAGAAAATGGACAGGGGGCACAGATACGCAGTATTTT.